Reported below is one TCR beta chain. It was with 60 Vbeta and 13 Jbeta primers that the PCR ran. TCRdb keeps only in-frame clones here, not all; method: immunoSEQ multiplex PCR. This table holds around 250,000 clones, roughly four fifths found once. The data stem from a study of cytomegalovirus exposure and HLA in healthy donors. This CDR3 region has 11 residues. V was clipped by 3 bases and J by 8 bases, with 8 bases between them. Germline V lookup: CDR1 DFQATT, CDR2 SNEGSKA (reference sequence). The origin of this receptor is a woman in her fifties or sixties in good health and CMV-seropositive. Specimen: PBMCs. The gene calls are TRBV20-1 and TRBJ2-1; a possible D gene is TRBD2 (5 bases). CDR3 protein: CSARQRDEQFF. DNA for the CDR3: TGCAGTGCTAGGCAGAGGGATGAGCAGTTCTTC.